These T cell receptor beta chains were read from a single sample in a study of T-cell reconstitution after alpha-beta-depleted transplantation in children. TCRdb processed the PCR reads anew with MiXCR; each CDR3 protein has one entry. The sample records about 980,000 distinct CDR3 sequences, about 29% being singletons. The sample here was PBMCs, mostly from graft donor cells, taken 360 days after TCRalphabeta/CD19-depleted stem cell transplant. The receptors come from a boy under two years old who had a stem cell transplant for SCID, so the T cells may come from the graft donor. Both conserved end residues are part of each CDR3. D genes are given only for firm matches. Clone size appears in some rows only: once, few, many, or a class for an expanded clone.

CDR3aa,CDR3nt,d_gene,abundance,j_gene,v_gene
CASSYTGDRGRTDTQYF,TGTGCCAGCAGTTACACGGGGGACAGGGGCAGGACAGATACGCAGTATTTT,TRBD1,few,TRBJ2-3,TRBV6-5
CASSFTGDQPQHF,TGTGCCAGCAGCTTCACAGGAGATCAGCCCCAGCATTTT,-,once,TRBJ1-5,TRBV7-9
CASSSIAGSSYEQYF,TGTGCCAGCAGTTCTATAGCGGGGTCCTCCTACGAGCAGTACTTC,TRBD2,-,TRBJ2-7,TRBV12-3/TRBV12-4
CSVDRVGGTDTQYF,TGCAGCGTGGACAGGGTAGGAGGCACAGATACGCAGTATTTT,TRBD1,-,TRBJ2-3,TRBV29-1
CASTTPQGRLSYGYTF,TGTGCCAGCACCACACCACAGGGAAGGCTAAGCTATGGCTACACCTTC,-,few,TRBJ1-2,TRBV12-3/TRBV12-4
CASTPRSGLQGVTQHF,TGTGCCAGTACCCCTCGCAGCGGTCTTCAGGGGGTGACCCAGCATTTT,TRBD1,-,TRBJ1-5,TRBV19
CASKPFGTAGELFF,TGTGCCAGCAAACCCTTTGGTACTGCCGGGGAGCTGTTTTTT,-,-,TRBJ2-2,TRBV6-4
CASSPPGQRNTGELFF,TGTGCCAGCAGCCCCCCGGGACAGAGAAACACCGGGGAGCTGTTTTTT,TRBD1,-,TRBJ2-2,TRBV7-8
CATSDAGLNTDTQYF,TGTGCCACCAGTGATGCGGGATTAAACACAGATACGCAGTATTTT,-,-,TRBJ2-3,TRBV24-1
CASNRPGNQPQHF,TGTGCCAGCAATCGGCCTGGGAATCAGCCCCAGCATTTT,-,-,TRBJ1-5,TRBV28
CASIPGQGNTEAFF,TGTGCCAGCATCCCCGGGCAGGGGAACACTGAAGCTTTCTTT,-,few,TRBJ1-1,TRBV6-1
CASSLARGKGYGYTF,TGTGCCAGCAGCTTAGCGAGGGGCAAGGGCTATGGCTACACCTTC,-,-,TRBJ1-2,TRBV7-2
CASSPRPQSLGTDTQYF,TGTGCCAGCAGCCCCCGACCGCAGTCCTTAGGCACAGATACGCAGTATTTT,-,few,TRBJ2-3,TRBV9
CASSTDRQGFIHEQYF,TGTGCCAGCAGTACCGACAGACAGGGGTTCATCCACGAGCAGTACTTC,TRBD1,-,TRBJ2-7,TRBV6-2/TRBV6-3
CASSPLATKSSYNEQFF,TGTGCCAGCTCACCACTCGCCACCAAGAGCTCCTACAATGAGCAGTTCTTC,-,-,TRBJ2-1,TRBV18
CASSYLDETQYF,TGTGCCAGCAGTTACCTAGACGAGACCCAGTACTTC,-,-,TRBJ2-5,TRBV12-3/TRBV12-4
CASSLVGQGASQPQHF,TGTGCCAGCAGTTTAGTGGGACAGGGGGCTAGTCAGCCCCAGCATTTT,TRBD1,few,TRBJ1-5,TRBV12-3/TRBV12-4
CASSPGLLPYEQYF,TGTGCCAGCAGCCCGGGGCTCCTTCCCTACGAGCAGTACTTC,-,-,TRBJ2-7,TRBV4-2
CASSFGPSEQYF,TGTGCCAGTAGTTTCGGACCCAGCGAGCAGTACTTC,-,-,TRBJ2-7,TRBV19
CSVPFSGEGSYNEQFF,TGCAGCGTTCCCTTCTCAGGGGAGGGGAGCTACAATGAGCAGTTCTTC,-,few,TRBJ2-1,TRBV29-1
CASSPMRANTEAFF,TGCGCCAGCAGCCCGATGAGGGCGAACACTGAAGCTTTCTTT,-,few,TRBJ1-1,TRBV5-1
CSADTGTAYEQYF,TGCAGTGCTGATACGGGGACGGCCTACGAGCAGTACTTC,-,few,TRBJ2-7,TRBV20-1
CASSLFRGNGGDNEQFF,TGTGCCAGCAGCTTGTTTCGGGGTAACGGGGGAGACAATGAGCAGTTCTTC,-,-,TRBJ2-1,TRBV5-6
CASSSSGYLDFGELFF,TGTGCCAGCAGCTCCTCGGGTTACCTAGACTTCGGGGAGCTGTTTTTT,-,-,TRBJ2-2,TRBV7-6
CASSQEGGGVTDTQYF,TGCGCCAGCAGCCAAGAAGGCGGGGGGGTAACAGATACGCAGTATTTT,TRBD2,few,TRBJ2-3,TRBV4-1
CASSQRGGLTDTQYF,TGTGCCAGCAGCCAGCGGGGGGGCCTCACAGATACGCAGTATTTT,TRBD2,many,TRBJ2-3,TRBV4-2
CASSQTPGINQPQHF,TGCGCCAGCAGCCAGACCCCCGGTATCAATCAGCCCCAGCATTTT,-,few,TRBJ1-5,TRBV4-1
CASSYPLKSSGYGYTF,TGTGCCAGCAGTTACCCGCTGAAGAGTTCTGGCTATGGCTACACCTTC,-,-,TRBJ1-2,TRBV6-5
CSVLGTAVTQPRFTDTQYF,TGCAGCGTTTTAGGGACGGCCGTAACCCAACCACGATTCACAGATACGCAGTATTTT,-,-,TRBJ2-3,TRBV29-1
CSYRDEKLFF,TGCAGCTACAGGGATGAAAAACTGTTTTTT,-,many,TRBJ1-4,TRBV29-1
CATSRDRASGANVLTF,TGTGCCACCAGCAGAGATCGGGCCTCTGGGGCCAACGTCCTGACTTTC,-,-,TRBJ2-6,TRBV15
CSVEDHDRSHATNEKLFF,TGCAGCGTTGAAGATCATGACAGAAGTCATGCAACTAATGAAAAACTGTTTTTT,-,-,TRBJ1-4,TRBV29-1
CASSADTTGTDTQYF,TGTGCCAGCAGCGCGGACACAACGGGCACAGATACGCAGTATTTT,-,-,TRBJ2-3,TRBV6-1
CASSFKVSHEQYF,TGTGCCAGCAGTTTTAAGGTCTCCCACGAGCAGTACTTC,-,few,TRBJ2-7,TRBV28
CASSVVGTVNAQYF,TGTGCCAGCAGCGTAGTAGGGACAGTTAACGCGCAGTATTTT,TRBD1,few,TRBJ2-3,TRBV9
CATSPRASGYNEQFF,TGTGCCACCAGCCCTCGGGCTAGCGGGTACAATGAGCAGTTCTTC,TRBD2,few,TRBJ2-1,TRBV15
CASSGPLGGYTF,TGTGCCAGCAGCGGTCCCCTGGGTGGCTACACCTTC,-,-,TRBJ1-2,TRBV3-1
CASSGGTGGLGYTF,TGCGCCAGCAGCGGGGGGACAGGGGGCCTTGGCTACACCTTC,TRBD1,-,TRBJ1-2,TRBV5-1
CATRSSGANVLTF,TGTGCCACCCGGAGCTCTGGGGCCAACGTCCTGACTTTC,-,few,TRBJ2-6,TRBV12-3/TRBV12-4
CASSGIAGSSYEQYF,TGTGCCAGCAGTGGGATCGCGGGGAGCTCCTACGAGCAGTACTTC,-,-,TRBJ2-7,TRBV12-3/TRBV12-4